This TCR beta chain comes out of a study of cytomegalovirus exposure and HLA in healthy donors. For the study at large: The same platform was used for the roughly 120 validation repertoires as for the approximately 630 first-cohort repertoires, as reported in a later analysis. Notes on the study in general: Among the CMV-associated chains, three were confirmed in vitro as specific for CMV antigens. The study found most TCR sequences rare, yet found some public TCRs in many donors.

The CDR3 has 12 residues. V lost 5 bases and J 2 bases, leaving 4 bases between the germline ends. Germline CDR1 MNHEY, CDR2 SVGAGI. Generated by immunoSEQ multiplex PCR, the TCRdb table keeps only in-frame clones and is missing some. The table records 150,000 to 180,000 clones, about 88% of them present only once. Points on this clone: Its antigen is not identified.

This TCR was recovered from a man younger than 35 in good health and CMV-seropositive. The chain recombines TRBV6-5 with TRBJ1-5; D unresolved. Sequencing input: PBMCs. CDR3 sequence: CASSEGNQPQHF. The CDR3 coding sequence is TGTGCCAGCAGTGAGGGCAATCAGCCCCAGCATTTT.